The clone carrying this T cell receptor (beta chain) has a handful of counts. Its specificity is unknown. The ends lost 3 bases at V and 6 bases at J; junction bases unmatched: 7. The CDR3 spans 14 residues. Looked up from germline, CDR1 is MNHNS and CDR2 is SASEGT. These data come from a study of human T cells and chemical hapten exposure. Study at large: Per-sample TCR yield variability stemmed mainly from small pooled library volume differences. Notes on the study in general: TCRs above 1 in 1000 frequency stayed constant with DPC sensitization.

The time point denotes: healthy volunteer bleed at 6 weeks. The authors' total RNA extraction used unfractionated whole blood. Unique molecular identifiers were linked by the library to individual cDNA molecules. TCRdb independently ran MiXCR on the RACE reads; one entry per CDR3 protein. Of 65,000 to 95,000 distinct CDR3 sequences listed, 8.6% are singletons. J is TRBJ2-7 and V is TRBV6-1; 8 nucleotides agree with TRBD2. The source is a female donor in good health. Some clones in this sample may be carry-over from other donors' samples. The material sequenced was whole blood. This CDR3 reads CASSESSGAIEQYF. CDR3 in DNA: TGTGCCAGCAGTGAGAGTAGCGGGGCAATCGAGCAGTACTTC.